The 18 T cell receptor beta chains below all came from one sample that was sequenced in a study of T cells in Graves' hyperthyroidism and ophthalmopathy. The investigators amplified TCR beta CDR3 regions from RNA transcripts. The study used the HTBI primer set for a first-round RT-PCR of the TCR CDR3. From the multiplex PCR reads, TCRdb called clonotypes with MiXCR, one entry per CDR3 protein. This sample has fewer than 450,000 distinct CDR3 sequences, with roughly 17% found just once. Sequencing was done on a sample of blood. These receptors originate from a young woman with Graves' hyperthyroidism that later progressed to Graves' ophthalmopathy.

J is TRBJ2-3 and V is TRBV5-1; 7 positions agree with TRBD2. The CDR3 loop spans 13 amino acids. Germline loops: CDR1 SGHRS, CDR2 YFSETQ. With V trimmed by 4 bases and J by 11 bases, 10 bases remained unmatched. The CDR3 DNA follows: TGCGCCAGCAGCGAGTTGGGGGGGGTGCGGCAGTATTTT. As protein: CASSELGGVRQYF.

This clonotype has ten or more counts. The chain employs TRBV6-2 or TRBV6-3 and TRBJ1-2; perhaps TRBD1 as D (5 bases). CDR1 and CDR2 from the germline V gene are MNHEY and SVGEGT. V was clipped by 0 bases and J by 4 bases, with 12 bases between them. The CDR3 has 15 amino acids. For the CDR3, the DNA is TGTGCCAGCAGTTACTCCGGGGCAGATGGCTATGGCTACACCTTC. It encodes CASSYSGADGYGYTF.

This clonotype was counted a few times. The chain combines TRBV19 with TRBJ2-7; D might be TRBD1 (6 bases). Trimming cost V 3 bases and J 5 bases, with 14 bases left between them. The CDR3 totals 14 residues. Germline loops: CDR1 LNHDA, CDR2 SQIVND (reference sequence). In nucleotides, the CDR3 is TGTGCCAGTAGTATTCAGGGGATATCCCACGAGCAGTACTTC. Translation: CASSIQGISHEQYF.

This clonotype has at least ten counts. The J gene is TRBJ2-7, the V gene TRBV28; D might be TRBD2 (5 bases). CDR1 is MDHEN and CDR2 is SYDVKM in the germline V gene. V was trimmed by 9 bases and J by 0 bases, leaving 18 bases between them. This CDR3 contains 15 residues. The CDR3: CASTEGSGVSYEQYF. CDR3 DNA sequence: TGTGCCAGTACCGAGGGATCAGGAGTCTCCTACGAGCAGTACTTC.

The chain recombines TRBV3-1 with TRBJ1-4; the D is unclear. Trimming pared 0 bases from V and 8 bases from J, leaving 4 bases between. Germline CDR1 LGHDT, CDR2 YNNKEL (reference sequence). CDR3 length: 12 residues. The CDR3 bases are TGTGCCAGCAGCCAAGACTACGAAAAACTGTTTTTT. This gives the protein CASSQDYEKLFF.

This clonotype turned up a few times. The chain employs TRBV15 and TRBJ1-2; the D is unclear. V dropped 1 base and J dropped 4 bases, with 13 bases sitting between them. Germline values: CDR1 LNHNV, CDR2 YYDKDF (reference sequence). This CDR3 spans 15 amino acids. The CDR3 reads CATSRAAGSFYGYTF. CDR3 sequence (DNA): TGTGCCACCAGCAGAGCTGCGGGATCTTTCTATGGCTACACCTTC.

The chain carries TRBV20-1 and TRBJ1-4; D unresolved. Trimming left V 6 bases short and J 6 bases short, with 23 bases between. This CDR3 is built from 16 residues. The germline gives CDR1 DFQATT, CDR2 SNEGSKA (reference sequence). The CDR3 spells CSALEPEGRKDEKLFF. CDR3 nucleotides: TGCAGTGCACTTGAGCCCGAAGGGAGAAAGGATGAAAAACTGTTTTTT.

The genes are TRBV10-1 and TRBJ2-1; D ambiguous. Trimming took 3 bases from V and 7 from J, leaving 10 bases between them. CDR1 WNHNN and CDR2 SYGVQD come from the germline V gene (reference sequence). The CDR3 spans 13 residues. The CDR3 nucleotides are TGCGCCAGCAGTGACCAGAAACCTAATGAGCAGTTCTTC. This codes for CASSDQKPNEQFF.

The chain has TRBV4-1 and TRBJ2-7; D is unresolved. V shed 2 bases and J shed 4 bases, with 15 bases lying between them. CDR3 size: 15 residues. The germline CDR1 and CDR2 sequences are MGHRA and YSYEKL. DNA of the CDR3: TGCGCCAGCAGCCAAAGAGCCCAGGCCGAATACGAGCAGTACTTC. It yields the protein CASSQRAQAEYEQYF.

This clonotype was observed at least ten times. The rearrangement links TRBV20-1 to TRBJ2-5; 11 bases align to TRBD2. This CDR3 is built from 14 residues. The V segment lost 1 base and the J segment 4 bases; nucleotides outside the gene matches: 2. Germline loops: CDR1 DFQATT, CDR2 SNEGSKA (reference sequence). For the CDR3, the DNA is TGCAGTGCTAGAGTAGCGGGGGGGCGAGAGACCCAGTACTTC. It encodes CSARVAGGRETQYF.

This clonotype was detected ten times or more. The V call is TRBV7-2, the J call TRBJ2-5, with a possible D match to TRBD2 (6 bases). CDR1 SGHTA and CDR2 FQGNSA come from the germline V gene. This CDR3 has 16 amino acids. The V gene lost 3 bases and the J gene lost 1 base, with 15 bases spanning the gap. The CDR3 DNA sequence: TGTGCCAGCAGCTTCCCGCCGGGACTGGGCCAAGAGACCCAGTACTTC. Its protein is CASSFPPGLGQETQYF.

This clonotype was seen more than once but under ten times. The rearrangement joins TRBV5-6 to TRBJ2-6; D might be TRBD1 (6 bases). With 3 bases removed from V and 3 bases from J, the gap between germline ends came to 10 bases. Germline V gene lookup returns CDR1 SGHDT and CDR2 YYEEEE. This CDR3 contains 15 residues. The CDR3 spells CASSSWGLGANVLTF. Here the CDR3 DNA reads TGTGCCAGCAGCTCTTGGGGGCTTGGGGCCAACGTCCTGACTTTC.

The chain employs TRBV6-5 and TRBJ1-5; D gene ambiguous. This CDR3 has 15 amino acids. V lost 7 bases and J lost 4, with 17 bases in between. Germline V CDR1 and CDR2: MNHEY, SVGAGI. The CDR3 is CASIKSLWENQPQHF. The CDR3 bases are TGTGCCAGCATTAAAAGTTTATGGGAGAATCAGCCCCAGCATTTT.

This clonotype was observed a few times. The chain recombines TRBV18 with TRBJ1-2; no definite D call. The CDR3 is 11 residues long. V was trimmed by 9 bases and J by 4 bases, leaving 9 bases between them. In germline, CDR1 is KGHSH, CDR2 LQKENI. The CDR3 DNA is TGTGCCAGTGAGGGAGGCTATGGCTACACCTTC. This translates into CASEGGYGYTF.

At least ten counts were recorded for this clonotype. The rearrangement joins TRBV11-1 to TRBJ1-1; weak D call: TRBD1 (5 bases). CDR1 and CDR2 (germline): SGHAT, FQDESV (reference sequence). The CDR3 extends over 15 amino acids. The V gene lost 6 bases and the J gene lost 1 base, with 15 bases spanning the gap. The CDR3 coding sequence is TGTGCCAGCAGACAACTCTCAAGGGGGAACACTGAAGCTTTCTTT. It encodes CASRQLSRGNTEAFF.

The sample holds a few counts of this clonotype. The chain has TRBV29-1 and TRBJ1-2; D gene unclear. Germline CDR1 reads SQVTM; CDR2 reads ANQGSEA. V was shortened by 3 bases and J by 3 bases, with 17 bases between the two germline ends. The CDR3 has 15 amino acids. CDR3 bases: TGCAGCGTTGATAACAGAGGCATGGAGGACTATGGCTACACCTTC. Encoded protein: CSVDNRGMEDYGYTF.

This CDR3 reads CASSQGGGNYEQYF. The CDR3 nucleotides are TGTGCCAGCAGCCAAGGCGGGGGGAACTACGAGCAGTACTTC. This chain connects TRBV3-1 to TRBJ2-7, with 8 bases lining up with TRBD2. From germline, CDR1 is LGHDT and CDR2 YNNKEL (reference sequence). The CDR3 sequence is 14 residues long. Trimming removed 1 base from V and 3 bases from J; junction bases left unmatched: 2.

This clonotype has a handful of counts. Here the CDR3 DNA reads TGTGCCAGCAGTTACAACTCGGCGGGGTCCAATGAGCAGTTCTTC. This translates into CASSYNSAGSNEQFF. The chain combines TRBV6-5 with TRBJ2-1; D is perhaps TRBD2 (6 bases). CDR3 length equals 15 residues. From germline, CDR1 is MNHEY and CDR2 SVGAGI. V was shortened by 2 bases and J by 6 bases, with 14 bases between the two germline ends.